Each of the 5 T cell receptor beta chains below was sequenced from the same sample in a study of beta chain features in type 1 diabetes. Findings and caveats of the study: All four CD4+ subsets from Type 1 diabetes patients carried moderately but significantly shorter TCRB CDR3s.

Expressed TCRB transcripts were sequenced after all isolated RNA was converted to cDNA. Repertoires were generated with immunoSEQ multiplex PCR, while TCRdb's copy carries only in-frame clones and drops some. The table lists over 150,000 clones, 6.5% to 10% of them singletons, with more than 0.5% in the top ten. Antigens of these TCRs are unknown. The sequenced material came from central memory CD4+ T cells from blood. The receptors originated from a young woman with type 1 diabetes.

V usage is TRBV5-1 and J usage is TRBJ2-1, with D possibly TRBD1 on 6 matching bases. The CDR3 runs to 15 residues. V lost 0 bases and J 8 bases, leaving 15 bases between the germline ends. Germline CDR1 and CDR2: SGHRS and YFSETQ. In DNA, the CDR3 is TGCGCCAGCAGCTTGGCTGGACAGTTTGCCGATGAGCAGTTCTTC. Translation: CASSLAGQFADEQFF.

The CDR3 is CASSSLLQETQYF. CDR3 coding DNA: TGTGCCAGCAGCTCACTATTACAAGAGACCCAGTACTTC. The rearrangement uses TRBV7-2 and TRBJ2-5; D not certain. Germline assignment: CDR1 SGHTA and CDR2 FQGNSA. The CDR3 sequence is 13 residues long. V was cut by 4 bases and J by 2 bases, with 8 bases left in between.

This clone came up a few times. This chain links TRBV6-5 with TRBJ2-7, with 11 bases aligning to TRBD2. Germline assignment: CDR1 MNHEY and CDR2 SVGAGI. The V gene end was trimmed by 9 bases and the J gene end by 5 bases; junction bases not matched to a gene: 6. The CDR3 spans 13 residues. The CDR3 nucleotides are TGTGCCAGTACTAGCGGGAGTAAGGACGAGCAGTACTTC. Translated: CASTSGSKDEQYF.

V gene TRBV28 combines with J gene TRBJ2-1, with TRBD2 matching over 7 bases. V shed 4 bases and J 0 bases; nucleotides not matched to a gene: 18. Germline lookup yields CDR1 MDHEN and CDR2 SYDVKM. CDR3 length: 20 residues. CDR3 protein: CASSWAGYASGMSSYNEQFF. CDR3 in DNA: TGTGCCAGCAGTTGGGCGGGTTACGCTAGCGGAATGAGCTCCTACAATGAGCAGTTCTTC.

The genes are TRBV19 and TRBJ2-1, with D tentatively TRBD1 (6 bases). Trimming left V 5 bases short and J 0 bases short, with 11 bases between. This CDR3 has 15 residues. Germline V CDR1 and CDR2: LNHDA, SQIVND (reference sequence). CDR3 in DNA: TGTGCCAGTAGTGGAACAGGGAGCTCCTACAATGAGCAGTTCTTC. This gives the protein CASSGTGSSYNEQFF.